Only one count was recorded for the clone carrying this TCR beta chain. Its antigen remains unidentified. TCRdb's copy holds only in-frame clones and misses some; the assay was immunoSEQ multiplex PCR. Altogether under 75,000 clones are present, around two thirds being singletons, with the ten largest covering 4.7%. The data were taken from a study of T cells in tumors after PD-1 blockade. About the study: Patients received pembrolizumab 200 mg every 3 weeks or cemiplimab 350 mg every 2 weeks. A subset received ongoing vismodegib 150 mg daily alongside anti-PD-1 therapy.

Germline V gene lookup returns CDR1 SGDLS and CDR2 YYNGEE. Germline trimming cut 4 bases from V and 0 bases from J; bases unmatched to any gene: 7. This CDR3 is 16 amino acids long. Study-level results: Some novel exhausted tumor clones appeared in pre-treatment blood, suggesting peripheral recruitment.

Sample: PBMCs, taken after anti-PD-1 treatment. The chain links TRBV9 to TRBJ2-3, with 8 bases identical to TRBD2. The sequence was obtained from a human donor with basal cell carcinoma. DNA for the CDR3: TGTGCCAGCAGCCCGCCAGCGGGGGACAGCACAGATACGCAGTATTTT. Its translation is CASSPPAGDSTDTQYF.